Below are 17 T cell receptor beta chains sequenced from a single sample in a study of shared clonotypes between healthy human individuals. The repertoire was sequenced with immunoSEQ multiplex PCR; TCRdb's copy has only in-frame clones and lacks some. In the table there are about 2 million clones, 90% to 95% of which are singletons. The sample was naive CD4+ T cells sorted from blood. Subset in this sample: CD45RA+ positively selected. The receptors were gathered from a man aged 18 to 29 in good health.

V usage is TRBV25-1 and J usage is TRBJ2-7; D not resolved. The length of the CDR3 is 11 residues. Trimming removed 4 bases at V and 3 bases at J, with 4 bases between. The germline V gene has CDR1 MGHDK and CDR2 SYGVNS. The CDR3 spells CASSGIYEQYF. Written as DNA, the CDR3 is TGTGCCAGCAGTGGAATCTACGAGCAGTACTTC.

CDR3: CASVRGSYNEQFF. The CDR3 nucleotides read TGTGCCAGCGTCCGGGGCTCCTACAATGAGCAGTTCTTC. The gene calls are TRBV28 and TRBJ2-1; weak D call: TRBD2 (5 bases). Germline CDR1 MDHEN, CDR2 SYDVKM. The germline V and J ends were trimmed by 8 bases and 0 bases, with 8 bases remaining between them. CDR3 length: 13 amino acids. The whole variable domain, remainder taken from reference TRBV28 and TRBJ2-1, is DVKVTQSSRYLVKRTGEKVFLECVQDMDHENMFWYRQDPGLGLRLIYFSYDVKMKEKGDIPEGYSVSREKKERFSLILESASTNQTSMYLCASVRGSYNEQFFGPGTRLTVL.

The rearrangement joins TRBV6-6 to TRBJ1-1; TRBD1 is a possible D gene (5 bases). CDR1 MNHNY and CDR2 SVGAGI come from the germline V gene (reference sequence). Trimming stripped 7 bases from V and 5 bases from J, with 23 bases between. The CDR3 consists of 16 residues. CDR3 sequence reads: CASTPEWGDGVTEAFF. In DNA, the CDR3 is TGTGCCAGCACCCCCGAGTGGGGGGATGGTGTAACTGAAGCTTTCTTT.

About this clone itself: This specimen includes other DNA sequences encoding the same CDR3. The V gene is TRBV29-1, the J gene TRBJ2-3; D gene ambiguous. This CDR3 has 12 amino acids. From germline, CDR1 is SQVTM and CDR2 ANQGSEA. V lost 4 bases and J 1 base, leaving 6 bases between the germline ends. CDR3 sequence reads: CSVAVGTDTQYF. CDR3 sequence (DNA): TGCAGCGTTGCAGTCGGCACAGATACGCAGTATTTT.

The chain couples TRBV7-2 to TRBJ2-5, with D tentatively TRBD2 (5 bases). CDR3 length: 16 amino acids. V lost 5 bases and J lost 2, with 18 bases in between. Germline CDR1 reads SGHTA; CDR2 reads FQGNSA. CDR3 loop: CASSRPRADLQETQYF. Written as DNA, the CDR3 is TGTGCCAGCAGCCGGCCGAGGGCGGACCTTCAAGAGACCCAGTACTTC.

For the CDR3, the DNA is TGTGCCAGCAGTTACCGCGGTGCGTCCTACAATGAGCAGTTCTTC. As protein: CASSYRGASYNEQFF. The chain has TRBV6-6 and TRBJ2-1; no definite D call. The CDR3 loop spans 15 amino acids. V dropped 2 bases and J dropped 1 base, with 9 bases sitting between them. Germline CDR1 reads MNHNY; CDR2 reads SVGAGI (reference sequence).

V usage is TRBV5-6 and J usage is TRBJ1-5; TRBD1 is a possible D gene (5 bases). This CDR3 region has 12 residues. Trimming removed 2 bases from V and 13 bases from J, with 13 bases in between. CDR1 is SGHDT and CDR2 is YYEEEE in the germline V gene. The chain's CDR3 is CASSLRGAAQHF. CDR3 in DNA: TGTGCCAGCAGCTTACGAGGGGCCGCTCAGCATTTT.

This sequence joins TRBV27 and TRBJ1-5; D unclear. Germline lookup yields CDR1 MNHEY and CDR2 SMNVEV (reference sequence). The V and J ends lost 6 bases and 2 bases respectively, with 14 bases between them. This CDR3 comprises 15 residues. The CDR3 DNA sequence: TGTGCCAGCAGGCCCTTCGGATCTGGCAATCAGCCCCAGCATTTT. This translates into CASRPFGSGNQPQHF.

The genes are TRBV19 and TRBJ1-1; no firm D call. Germline lookup yields CDR1 LNHDA and CDR2 SQIVND (reference sequence). V lost 7 bases, J lost 1 base, and 19 bases lay in between. The CDR3 is 16 amino acids. The CDR3 DNA sequence: TGTGCCAGTACCCGCTGGAGTAGTGGAAGGAACACTGAAGCTTTCTTT. This codes for CASTRWSSGRNTEAFF.

This clone was recorded only once. The CDR3 loop reads CASSLSGRKNTEAFF. The CDR3 DNA is TGTGCCAGTAGTCTCTCAGGGAGGAAGAACACTGAAGCTTTCTTT. This sequence joins TRBV19 and TRBJ1-1; tentatively, D is TRBD1 (5 bases). The V and J ends lost 5 bases and 1 base respectively, with 14 bases between them. CDR3 length equals 15 residues. From germline, CDR1 is LNHDA and CDR2 SQIVND (reference sequence).

The V gene is TRBV30, the J gene TRBJ1-1, with no clear D. The germline V and J ends were trimmed by 2 bases and 3 bases, with 13 bases remaining between them. Germline CDR1 GTSNPN, CDR2 SVGIG (reference sequence). The CDR3 covers 14 residues. The DNA for the CDR3 is TGTGCCTGGAGTCGGGAAAGAGAGGACACTGAAGCTTTCTTT. Protein: CAWSREREDTEAFF.

The rearrangement links TRBV7-9 to TRBJ2-3; D possibly corresponds to TRBD1 (5 bases). Germline CDR1 and CDR2: SEHNR and FQNEAQ (reference sequence). This CDR3 is built from 12 residues. The germline V and J ends were trimmed by 7 bases and 8 bases, with 13 bases remaining between them. The CDR3 region has the DNA TGTGCCAGCAACCGGCCTCAGGGTACGCAGTATTTT. Translating gives CASNRPQGTQYF.

The genes are TRBV5-1 and TRBJ1-1; TRBD1 aligns across 10 bases. This CDR3 has 14 amino acids. With V trimmed by 4 bases and J by 5 bases, 5 bases remained unmatched. Germline V lookup: CDR1 SGHRS, CDR2 YFSETQ. The CDR3, as DNA: TGCGCCAGCAGCATAGGACAGGGGGGAACTGAAGCTTTCTTT. Translation gives CASSIGQGGTEAFF.

CDR3 region: CASSLFTGGYEQYF. The DNA for the CDR3 is TGTGCCAGCAGTTTATTTACAGGGGGCTACGAGCAGTACTTC. J is TRBJ2-7 and V is TRBV28; TRBD1 agrees at 8 bases. Germline V gene sequence: CDR1 MDHEN, CDR2 SYDVKM. CDR3 length: 14 residues. Trimming took 1 base from V and 3 from J; bases not matched to a gene: 2. Supplemented by reference TRBV28 and TRBJ2-7, the full variable domain reads DVKVTQSSRYLVKRTGEKVFLECVQDMDHENMFWYRQDPGLGLRLIYFSYDVKMKEKGDIPEGYSVSREKKERFSLILESASTNQTSMYLCASSLFTGGYEQYFGPGTRLTVT.

V gene TRBV29-1 combines with J gene TRBJ2-1, with a possible D match to TRBD2 (6 bases). The germline CDR1 and CDR2 sequences are SQVTM and ANQGSEA. Trimming took off 7 bases at V and 4 bases at J, with 17 bases between the two ends. The CDR3 totals 14 residues. The DNA of the CDR3 is TGCAGCGGCCGTATGGGCGGGGTATACAATGAGCAGTTCTTC. Encoded protein: CSGRMGGVYNEQFF.

The gene calls are TRBV6-6 and TRBJ1-6; no reliable D call. The V and J ends lost 3 bases and 6 bases respectively, with 12 bases between them. The CDR3 contains 15 residues. The germline CDR1 and CDR2 sequences are MNHNY and SVGAGI (reference sequence). For the CDR3, the DNA is TGTGCCAGCAGTTATACGGACGGTCTTAATTCACCCCTCCACTTT. Amino acids: CASSYTDGLNSPLHF.

Points on this clone: Other DNA variants within this sample encode the same CDR3. This sequence joins TRBV5-1 and TRBJ1-1; D ambiguous. The CDR3 spans 14 residues. V was pared by 7 bases and J by 1 base, with 14 bases between. CDR1 and CDR2 from the germline V gene are SGHRS and YFSETQ. CDR3 residues: CASSLEGQNTEAFF. In DNA form, the CDR3 reads TGCGCCAGCTCCTTAGAAGGGCAGAACACTGAAGCTTTCTTT.